Below, 20 T cell receptor beta chains from the same sample are listed, as sequenced in a study of blood T cell repertoires in COVID-19. TCRdb keeps only in-frame clones here, not all; method: immunoSEQ multiplex PCR. Of more than 100,000 clones in the sample, 85% were seen once. The sample comprised peripheral blood. The receptor source for this set is a man older than 75 with acute or convalescent COVID-19.

This clone was recorded a few times. The chain joins TRBV10-3 to TRBJ2-7, with a weak D call TRBD1 (7 bases). Germline V gene lookup returns CDR1 ENHRY and CDR2 SYGVKD. The length of the CDR3 is 14 residues. Trimming shortened V by 2 bases and J by 7 bases, and 15 bases separated the two germline ends. CDR3 sequence: CAISEAQGGREQYF. The CDR3 nucleotides are TGTGCCATCAGTGAGGCTCAGGGGGGAAGGGAGCAGTACTTC.

V and J are TRBV27 and TRBJ2-5; TRBD1 might be the D (6 bases). The germline CDR1 and CDR2 sequences are MNHEY and SMNVEV (reference sequence). Trimming removed 2 bases from V and 3 bases from J, with 10 bases in between. The CDR3 loop spans 14 amino acids. The CDR3 DNA reads TGTGCCAGCAGTTTAGGGGGCAGAAAAGAGACCCAGTACTTC. It is translated as CASSLGGRKETQYF.

This clone appeared once. V usage is TRBV5-1 and J usage is TRBJ2-7, with 7 bases that match TRBD2. Losses at the gene ends were 3 bases for V and 0 bases for J; bases not matched to a gene: 6. The CDR3 is made up of 15 amino acids. The germline V gene has CDR1 SGHRS and CDR2 YFSETQ. The CDR3, as DNA: TGCGCCAGCAGCTACTCTAGCGGTTACTCCTACGAGCAGTACTTC. Its translation: CASSYSSGYSYEQYF. Variable domain in full (rest from reference TRBV5-1 and TRBJ2-7): KAGVTQTPRYLIKTRGQQVTLSCSPISGHRSVSWYQQTPGQGLQFLFEYFSETQRNKGNFPGRFSGRQFSNSRSEMNVSTLELGDSALYLCASSYSSGYSYEQYFGPGTRLTVT.

This rearrangement joins TRBV19 to TRBJ2-2, with a weak D call TRBD1 (5 bases). The CDR3 contains 14 residues. V lost 7 bases, J lost 1 base, and 10 bases lay in between. Germline V gives CDR1 LNHDA, CDR2 SQIVND (reference sequence). CDR3 DNA: TGTGCCAGTACAGGGTATGTGAACACCGGGGAGCTGTTTTTT. Protein product: CASTGYVNTGELFF.

The V and J genes are TRBV9 and TRBJ1-1; a weak D match, TRBD1 (5 bases). V lost 2 bases, J lost 1 base, and 6 bases lay in between. The length of the CDR3 is 13 residues. Per the germline V gene, CDR1 is SGDLS and CDR2 is YYNGEE. CDR3 loop: CASSVTANTEAFF. CDR3 DNA sequence: TGTGCCAGCAGCGTGACAGCGAACACTGAAGCTTTCTTT.

Regarding this clone: One end of the junction is discordant with germline, which a read error may explain. V is TRBV29-1 and J is TRBJ2-5; D gene unclear. This CDR3 has 11 amino acids. Looked up from germline, CDR1 is SQVTM and CDR2 is ANQGSEA. The CDR3 DNA sequence: TGCAGCTTTGACTTCCAAGAGACCCAGTACTTC. Protein: CSFDFQETQYF.

The chain couples TRBV6-5 to TRBJ1-5; no clear D gene. Germline V CDR1 and CDR2: MNHEY, SVGAGI. Trimming shortened V by 8 bases and J by 5 bases, and 16 bases separated the two germline ends. The CDR3 spans 14 residues. CDR3 in DNA: TGTGCCAGCGTGGCCGACGGGTCCCATCAGCCCCAGCATTTT. This encodes CASVADGSHQPQHF.

The chain has TRBV20-1 and TRBJ1-1; D possibly corresponds to TRBD1 (5 bases). This CDR3 has 11 residues. Germline V CDR1 and CDR2: DFQATT, SNEGSKA (reference sequence). The CDR3 nucleotides read TGCAGAGACAGTCCGAACACTGAAGCTTTCTTT. The encoded protein is CRDSPNTEAFF.

This clone came up a few times. The CDR3: CASSSGTGYYEQYF. Here the CDR3 DNA reads TGTGCCAGCAGCTCCGGGACAGGGTATTACGAGCAGTACTTC. The rearrangement joins TRBV5-4 to TRBJ2-7; 9 nucleotides line up with TRBD1. The CDR3 is 14 residues long. Trimming at V came to 3 bases and at J to 4 bases, leaving 5 bases not matched to a gene. The germline CDR1 and CDR2 sequences are SGHNT and YYREEE (reference sequence). Full variable domain (missing parts from reference TRBV5-4 and TRBJ2-7): ETGVTQSPTHLIKTRGQQVTLRCSSQSGHNTVSWYQQALGQGPQFIFQYYREEENGRGNFPPRFSGLQFPNYSSELNVNALELDDSALYLCASSSGTGYYEQYFGPGTRLTVT.

The chain employs TRBV5-1 and TRBJ1-1, with 7 bases lining up with TRBD1. The V gene end was trimmed by 3 bases and the J gene end by 1 base; junction bases not matched to a gene: 12. The CDR3 spans 17 residues. CDR1 is SGHRS and CDR2 is YFSETQ in the germline V gene. The CDR3 is CASSSTTTGDENTEAFF. The DNA for the CDR3 is TGCGCCAGCAGCTCCACCACCACAGGGGATGAGAACACTGAAGCTTTCTTT.

The chain is built from TRBV6-1 and TRBJ1-2; maybe TRBD1 (5 bases). V lost 2 bases to trimming and J lost 5 bases, with 12 bases between them. Per the germline V gene, CDR1 is MNHNS and CDR2 is SASEGT. There are 14 residues in the CDR3. The CDR3 protein is CASSERGGIYGYTF. DNA of the CDR3: TGTGCCAGCAGTGAACGGGGGGGAATTTATGGCTACACCTTC.

The V call is TRBV6-5, the J call TRBJ2-3, with a possible D match to TRBD2 (5 bases). This CDR3 has 14 amino acids. V was shortened by 4 bases and J by 7 bases, with 15 bases between the two germline ends. Germline V gene data show CDR1 as MNHEY and CDR2 as SVGAGI. As DNA, the CDR3 is TGTGCCAGCAGTTTAGTCCGACGAGGGAATACGCAGTATTTT. This encodes CASSLVRRGNTQYF.

This chain uses TRBV7-2 with TRBJ2-6; a weak D match, TRBD2 (5 bases). The V end was cut by 0 bases, the J end by 2 bases, with 11 bases between. Germline-derived CDR1 and CDR2 are SGHTA and FQGNSA. This CDR3 is built from 17 residues. This chain's CDR3 is CASSLAPSEAGANVLTF. Written as DNA, the CDR3 is TGTGCCAGCAGCTTAGCCCCCTCGGAGGCTGGGGCCAACGTCCTGACTTTC.

This clone was seen more than once but under ten times. The rearrangement uses TRBV6-5 and TRBJ2-3; 13 bases agree with TRBD2. The CDR3 has 15 amino acids. Germline V lookup: CDR1 MNHEY, CDR2 SVGAGI. The junction had 1 base not matched to a gene; V was cut back by 4 bases and J by 3 bases. The CDR3 DNA is TGTGCCAGCAGTTCGGGACTAGCGGGGACAGATACGCAGTATTTT. Its protein product is CASSSGLAGTDTQYF.

The chain carries TRBV12-3 or TRBV12-4 and TRBJ2-7; 8 bases agree with TRBD2. V was pared by 6 bases and J by 4 bases, with 5 bases of the junction left unmatched. This CDR3 has 13 residues. CDR3 amino acids: CASRVGGAYEQYF. The CDR3, as DNA: TGTGCCAGCAGGGTCGGGGGGGCGTACGAGCAGTACTTC.

This chain links TRBV6-5 with TRBJ1-2; the D is unclear. Trimming removed 7 bases from V and 4 bases from J, with 16 bases in between. This CDR3 has 14 amino acids. Per the germline V gene, CDR1 is MNHEY and CDR2 is SVGAGI. Written as DNA, the CDR3 is TGTGCCAGCACTAAAGAATTGGGCCCCTATGGCTACACCTTC. Protein product: CASTKELGPYGYTF.

Here the CDR3 reads CASSLQGSSTEAFF. CDR3 bases: TGTGCCAGCAGCTTGCAGGGTTCAAGCACTGAAGCTTTCTTT. The chain is built from TRBV5-5 and TRBJ1-1, with D possibly TRBD1 on 5 matching bases. V lost 1 base and J lost 4, with 11 bases in between. The CDR3 sequence is 14 residues long. The germline V gene encodes CDR1 SGHKS and CDR2 YYEKEE (reference sequence).

The chain is built from TRBV4-3 and TRBJ2-7, with TRBD1 identical over 12 bases. Germline V gives CDR1 LGHNA, CDR2 YSLEER. V dropped 4 bases and J dropped 3; count of bases not matched to a gene: 4. The CDR3 consists of 15 residues. CDR3: CASSPGTGGLYEQYF. The CDR3 coding sequence is TGCGCCAGCAGCCCGGGGACAGGGGGCCTCTACGAGCAGTACTTC.

CDR3 DNA sequence: TGTGCCAGCAGTTACTCGAGGCAGGAGGGAGATGGCTACACCTTC. It translates to CASSYSRQEGDGYTF. The chain joins TRBV6-5 to TRBJ1-2, with D unclear. V gave up 0 bases and J gave up 6 bases, with 14 bases separating them. This CDR3 contains 15 residues. Germline V lookup: CDR1 MNHEY, CDR2 SVGAGI.

This chain links TRBV7-9 with TRBJ1-1, with 8 bases fitting TRBD1. The CDR3 has 15 amino acids. Germline V gene data show CDR1 as SEHNR and CDR2 as FQNEAQ (reference sequence). The V segment lost 8 bases and the J segment 4 bases; nucleotides outside the gene matches: 12. The CDR3 region is CASGRQGPKGTEAFF. The CDR3 DNA reads TGTGCCAGCGGAAGACAGGGGCCGAAGGGCACTGAAGCTTTCTTT.